This T cell receptor beta chain was sequenced in a study of blood T cell repertoires in COVID-19. As for the study in general: Donors in the United States, Italy and Spain gave samples during acute or convalescent COVID-19. Nucleic acid was either cDNA or gDNA, and it came from T cells, B-cell-depleted T cells, or PBMCs.

CDR3 length equals 12 residues. V dropped 1 base and J dropped 8 bases, with 9 bases sitting between them. Germline V lookup: CDR1 SGHDT, CDR2 YYEEEE. Under the authors' procedure: By means of reference gene primer amplification, nucleated cell counts were estimated. Here immunoSEQ multiplex PCR was the method, and the copy in TCRdb shows in-frame clones only, minus some. That table supplies the V and J calls and clone size; D and trimming were determined from the DNA. The table lists 60,000 to 70,000 clones, 80% to 90% of them singletons. The gene calls are TRBV5-6 and TRBJ1-2; D uncertain. The TCR sequence derives from an elderly man with acute or convalescent COVID-19. Material for sequencing was peripheral blood. The CDR3 DNA is TGTGCCAGCAGCTTGCCTACCAGGGGCTACACCTTC. Translating it yields CASSLPTRGYTF.